The clone carrying this TCR beta chain was detected only once. Antigen unknown. The data stem from a study of OX40 agonist ivuxolimab in advanced cancers. About the research overall: Intravenous ivuxolimab was administered to patients every 2 weeks at 0.01 to 10 mg/kg. Study-wide points: Compared with CD4+, CD8+ T cells on average had more expanded clones.

The germline V gene encodes CDR1 SEHNR and CDR2 FQNEAQ (reference sequence). This CDR3 is 16 amino acids long. Trimming at V came to 2 bases and at J to 9 bases, leaving 10 bases not matched to a gene. The assay was immunoSEQ multiplex PCR, and TCRdb's table has in-frame clones only and misses some. The sample holds about 66,000 clones, 75% to 90% seen once. The input for sequencing was CD4+ or CD8+ T cells sorted from blood, taken in a trial of the OX40 agonist ivuxolimab. The TCR originated in an adult with an advanced solid tumor such as melanoma, head and neck, liver or kidney cancer. The gene calls are TRBV7-9 and TRBJ2-4; the match to TRBD1 covers 10 bases. CDR3 DNA: TGTGCCAGCAGCTTAAGCCGGGACAGGGGATTGGGCATTCAGTACTTC. Residues: CASSLSRDRGLGIQYF.